This TCR beta chain originates from a study of sequential checkpoint blockade in melanoma. TCRdb keeps only in-frame clones here, not all; method: immunoSEQ multiplex PCR. The sample records about 810 clones, 20% to 25% being singletons. The treatment here: randomized to nivolumab then ipilimumab (arm A) or the reverse (arm B). This specimen consisted of tumor tissue (inferred from file names), obtained from a patient given nivolumab and ipilimumab in sequence. The receptor was derived from a human donor with melanoma.

The chain's CDR3 is CASLGGAGTLYEQYF. DNA of the CDR3: TGTGCCAGTTTGGGGGGGGCAGGGACGCTCTACGAGCAGTACTTC. The rearrangement joins TRBV28 to TRBJ2-7; possibly TRBD2 for D (7 bases). The V gene's germline CDR1 is MDHEN and CDR2 SYDVKM. The CDR3 runs 15 residues. Trimming pared 9 bases from V and 3 bases from J, leaving 21 bases between. The variable domain in full, with the rest retrieved from reference TRBV28 and TRBJ2-7, is DVKVTQSSRYLVKRTGEKVFLECVQDMDHENMFWYRQDPGLGLRLIYFSYDVKMKEKGDIPEGYSVSREKKERFSLILESASTNQTSMYLCASLGGAGTLYEQYFGPGTRLTVT.